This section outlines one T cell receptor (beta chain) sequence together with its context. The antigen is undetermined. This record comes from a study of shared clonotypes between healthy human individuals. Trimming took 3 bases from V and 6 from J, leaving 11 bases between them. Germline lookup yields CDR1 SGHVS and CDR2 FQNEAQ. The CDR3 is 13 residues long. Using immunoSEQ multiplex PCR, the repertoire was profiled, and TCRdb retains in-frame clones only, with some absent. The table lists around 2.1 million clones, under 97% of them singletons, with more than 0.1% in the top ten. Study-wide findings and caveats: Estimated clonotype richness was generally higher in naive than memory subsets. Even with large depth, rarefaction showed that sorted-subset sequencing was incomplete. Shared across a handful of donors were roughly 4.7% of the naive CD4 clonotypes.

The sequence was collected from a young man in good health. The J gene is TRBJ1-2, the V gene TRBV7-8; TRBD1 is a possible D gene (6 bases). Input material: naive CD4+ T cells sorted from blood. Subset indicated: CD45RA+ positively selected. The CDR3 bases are TGTGCCAGCAGCTTCCCTTACAGGGATGGCTACACCTTC. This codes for CASSFPYRDGYTF.